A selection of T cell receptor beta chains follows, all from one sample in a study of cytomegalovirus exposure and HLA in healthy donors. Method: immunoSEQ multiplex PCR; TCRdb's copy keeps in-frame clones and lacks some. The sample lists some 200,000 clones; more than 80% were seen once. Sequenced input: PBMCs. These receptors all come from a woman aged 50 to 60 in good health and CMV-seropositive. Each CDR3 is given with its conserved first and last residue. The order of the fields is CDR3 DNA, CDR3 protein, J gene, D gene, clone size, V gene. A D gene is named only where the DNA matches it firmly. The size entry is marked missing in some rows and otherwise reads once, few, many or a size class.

TGTGCCAGCAGCTCCCCTACGATAAATTCCTACAATGAGCAGTTCTTC | CASSSPTINSYNEQFF | TRBJ2-1 | NA | NA | TRBV7-8
TGTGCCAGCAGCTTAGATGGGAGAGGTGAAAAACTGTTTTTT | CASSLDGRGEKLFF | TRBJ1-4 | NA | NA | TRBV5-1
TGTGCCAGCAGCTTTGGCCCCGAGGGTTCACCCCTCCACTTT | CASSFGPEGSPLHF | TRBJ1-6 | NA | NA | TRBV11-1
TGTGCCAGCAGTTACTCGGGCCTCTATTCACCCCTCCACTTT | CASSYSGLYSPLHF | TRBJ1-6 | NA | NA | TRBV6-6
TGTGCCAGCAGCCAACGGCTAGGCACCATATATTTT | CASSQRLGTIYF | TRBJ1-3 | NA | NA | TRBV7-2
TGTGCCAGCAGCCTTGACAGAAACACTGAAGCTTTCTTT | CASSLDRNTEAFF | TRBJ1-1 | NA | NA | TRBV6-4
TGTGCCAGCAGCTTTGGGGGCCAGGCCTATGGCTACACCTTC | CASSFGGQAYGYTF | TRBJ1-2 | NA | NA | TRBV11-1
TGCGCCAGCAGCTTGGGGACAGCCCCCTACGAGCAGTACTTC | CASSLGTAPYEQYF | TRBJ2-7 | NA | NA | TRBV5-1
TGTGCCATCAGTGGGGGTGGGACAGGGGGCTTTGGGGCCAACGTCCTGACTTTC | CAISGGGTGGFGANVLTF | TRBJ2-6 | TRBD1 | NA | TRBV10-3
TGTGCCAGCACTAAAAGGACAGGGGCAGGCGAGACCCAGTACTTC | CASTKRTGAGETQYF | TRBJ2-5 | TRBD1 | NA | TRBV6-5
TGTGCCAGCAGCCCTACTAGCGCCACCGGGGAGCTGTTTTTT | CASSPTSATGELFF | TRBJ2-2 | TRBD2 | NA | TRBV5-4
TGTGCCAGTAGTCAGGGACAGGACGACCAAGAGACCCAGTACTTC | CASSQGQDDQETQYF | TRBJ2-5 | TRBD1 | few | TRBV19
TGTGCCAGTAGTATAAACCCCCCCCGGGACAGGTACTACGAGCAGTACTTC | CASSINPPRDRYYEQYF | TRBJ2-7 | TRBD1 | NA | TRBV19
TGTGCCACCAGCAGAGATCAGTTGGGAGGGGCCGAGACCCAGTACTTC | CATSRDQLGGAETQYF | TRBJ2-5 | TRBD2 | NA | TRBV15
TGCAGCGTTGAAAGGGGAGGGCGGGACGGCTACACCTTC | CSVERGGRDGYTF | TRBJ1-2 | NA | NA | TRBV29-1
TGTGCCAGCAGTGAATCTAGTACAGGGTTTAACTATGGCTACACCTTC | CASSESSTGFNYGYTF | TRBJ1-2 | NA | once | TRBV25-1
TGTGCCAGCAAGGGGACAGGGGTCTCACCCCTCCACTTT | CASKGTGVSPLHF | TRBJ1-6 | TRBD1 | NA | TRBV2
TGTGCCAGTAATACGCCTAACAGGGCACCCTTGAAAACAGATACGCAGTATTTT | CASNTPNRAPLKTDTQYF | TRBJ2-3 | NA | NA | TRBV19
TGTGCCAGCGCTTATCAGGGATACGAGCAGTACTTC | CASAYQGYEQYF | TRBJ2-7 | NA | NA | TRBV25-1
TGTGCCAGCAGCTTAGCCCCCCACAGGGGGAATAATGGCTACACCTTC | CASSLAPHRGNNGYTF | TRBJ1-2 | TRBD1 | NA | TRBV7-2
TGTGCCAGCAGCCACCAAACTACTAGCGGGGGTACCGGGGAGCTGTTTTTT | CASSHQTTSGGTGELFF | TRBJ2-2 | TRBD2 | once | TRBV7-8
TGTGCCAGCAGTTACCGGGACAGGGATTACGAGCAGTACTTC | CASSYRDRDYEQYF | TRBJ2-7 | TRBD1 | NA | TRBV27
TGTGCCAGCAGCGGGGACAGGGGTTACTCTGAAGCTTTCTTT | CASSGDRGYSEAFF | TRBJ1-1 | TRBD1 | NA | TRBV4-2
TGTGCCAGCACCCTTCGCGGGAAAGAGACCCAGTACTTC | CASTLRGKETQYF | TRBJ2-5 | NA | NA | TRBV7-2
TGTGCCAGCAGCGAAACAGGAAACTATGGCTACACCTTC | CASSETGNYGYTF | TRBJ1-2 | NA | NA | TRBV6-1
TGCAGTGCTAGCCTCTCCTACGAGCAGTACTTC | CSASLSYEQYF | TRBJ2-7 | NA | NA | TRBV20-1
TGTGCCAGCAGCAACCAGGGTAACACCGGGGAGCTGTTTTTT | CASSNQGNTGELFF | TRBJ2-2 | NA | NA | TRBV7-3
TGTGCCAGCAGTCCTACCTACAGCGGGGGATATGGCTACACCTTC | CASSPTYSGGYGYTF | TRBJ1-2 | NA | NA | TRBV7-8
TGTGCCAGCCGGGACAGTGCCTCCCACGAGCAGTACTTC | CASRDSASHEQYF | TRBJ2-7 | TRBD1 | NA | TRBV27
TGTGCCAGCAGCCAGCGAGGCACAAGACAAGAGACCCAGTACTTC | CASSQRGTRQETQYF | TRBJ2-5 | NA | NA | TRBV14
TGCGCCAGCAGCCAAGAAGGGTGGGACAGGGGGCCTGGGGCCAACGTCCTGACTTTC | CASSQEGWDRGPGANVLTF | TRBJ2-6 | TRBD1 | NA | TRBV4-1
TGTGCCAGCAGCTATCAGGGACAGAACGAGCAGTACTTC | CASSYQGQNEQYF | TRBJ2-7 | TRBD1 | NA | TRBV5-4
TGTGCCAGCAGTCCGACTAGCGGGGGGCAAAGCACAGATACGCAGTATTTT | CASSPTSGGQSTDTQYF | TRBJ2-3 | TRBD2 | once | TRBV7-9
TGTGCCAGCAGCTTAGGGGTTAGCGGGGGGTTTCGAGTAGATGAGCAGTTCTTC | CASSLGVSGGFRVDEQFF | TRBJ2-1 | TRBD2 | NA | TRBV7-2
TGTGCCAGCAGCTCCTACGGCTACGAGCAGTACTTC | CASSSYGYEQYF | TRBJ2-7 | NA | NA | TRBV11-2
TGTGCCACCACGGGGTCTATGAACACCGGGGAGCTGTTTTTT | CATTGSMNTGELFF | TRBJ2-2 | NA | NA | TRBV15
TGTGCCAGCAGCTTAGCGACAGCGCCGACTGAAGCTTTCTTT | CASSLATAPTEAFF | TRBJ1-1 | NA | NA | TRBV7-9
TGTGCAAGTCGCTTAGTCCCCGACAGATATAATTCACCCCTCCACTTT | CASRLVPDRYNSPLHF | TRBJ1-6 | NA | NA | TRBV12-2
TGTGCCAGCATCCCCACAGGGATCCACACTGAAGCTTTCTTT | CASIPTGIHTEAFF | TRBJ1-1 | NA | NA | TRBV7-9
TGTGCCAGCAGCCGGGGGGGGGCCACTAATGAAAAACTGTTTTTT | CASSRGGATNEKLFF | TRBJ1-4 | NA | NA | TRBV5-4
TGTGCCAGCAGCTTAGCTCGGTCCTGGGAGGAGACCCAGTACTTC | CASSLARSWEETQYF | TRBJ2-5 | NA | NA | TRBV7-3
TGTTCCAGCAGCCCGTCCGGAGGGAATCAGCCCCAGCATTTT | CSSSPSGGNQPQHF | TRBJ1-5 | NA | NA | TRBV7-9
TGTGCCAGCAGTGTGCGGACAGGCTCTAATTCACCCCTCCACTTT | CASSVRTGSNSPLHF | TRBJ1-6 | TRBD1 | few | TRBV6-1
TGTGCCAGCAGTTACTCCAGCGGACGCACAGATACGCAGTATTTT | CASSYSSGRTDTQYF | TRBJ2-3 | NA | few | TRBV6-5
TGTGCCAGCAGTCTTAGCGGGAATATCTACAATGAGCAGTTCTTC | CASSLSGNIYNEQFF | TRBJ2-1 | TRBD2 | NA | TRBV27
TGTGCCAGCAGCGTAGGGGGCGGGGGCTCCTACAATGAGCAGTTCTTC | CASSVGGGGSYNEQFF | TRBJ2-1 | TRBD2 | NA | TRBV9
TGTGCCAGCAGTGATGTCTCGTACTCCTACGAGCAGTACTTC | CASSDVSYSYEQYF | TRBJ2-7 | NA | NA | TRBV6-1
TGCGCCAGCAGCTTGGCCCCCTCTTACGAGCAGTACTTC | CASSLAPSYEQYF | TRBJ2-7 | NA | NA | TRBV5-1
TGTGCCAGCAGCCAAGATTCAGGGGGAACCATATATTTT | CASSQDSGGTIYF | TRBJ1-3 | TRBD1 | NA | TRBV4-1
TGTGCCAGCAGCTTTGGCAGGGCCCAAGAGACCCAGTACTTC | CASSFGRAQETQYF | TRBJ2-5 | NA | NA | TRBV7-2
TGTGCCAGCAGCCAAGGAATAGCGGGGGGGCCCGATGCCGGGGAGCTGTTTTTT | CASSQGIAGGPDAGELFF | TRBJ2-2 | TRBD2 | few | TRBV5-4
TGTGCCAGCAGCTCGGAGGTGGGACAGGGGCAGTCTGGCTACACCTTC | CASSSEVGQGQSGYTF | TRBJ1-2 | TRBD1 | NA | TRBV4-2